This T cell receptor (beta chain) stems from a study of beta chain features in type 1 diabetes. Study details: The study examined about 100 million sorted cells across all samples. Study-level results: Shortening of TCRB CDR3s, moderate but significant, appeared in all four CD4+ subsets of Type 1 diabetes patients.

This clone has at least ten counts. Antigen specificity is unknown. The same CDR3 arises from other DNA sequences in this sample as well. Germline-derived CDR1 and CDR2 are LNHDA and SQIVND (reference sequence). V shed 6 bases and J 4 bases; nucleotides not matched to a gene: 0. The CDR3 has 12 residues. The entirety of the isolated RNA underwent reverse transcription, so expressed TCRB transcripts were sequenced. Repertoires were generated with immunoSEQ multiplex PCR, while TCRdb's copy carries only in-frame clones and drops some. Among about 370,000 clones listed, over 8.5% were seen once. The collection from each donor was one heparinised blood draw averaging roughly 110 mL. Isolation of CD4+ naive, central memory, regulatory and stem cell-like memory cells was achieved by sorting via CD45RO/CCR7/CD25/CD127/CD95/CD27.

Sequenced: central memory CD4+ T cells from blood. J is TRBJ1-5 and V is TRBV19, with 7 bases lining up with TRBD1. This TCR derives from a man aged 30 to 45 with type 1 diabetes. CDR3 in amino acids: CASRTGNQPQHF. The CDR3 nucleotides are TGTGCCAGTAGGACAGGGAATCAGCCCCAGCATTTT. Using reference TRBV19 and TRBJ1-5 for the parts outside the CDR3, the full variable domain is DGGITQSPKYLFRKEGQNVTLSCEQNLNHDAMYWYRQDPGQGLRLIYYSQIVNDFQKGDIAEGYSVSREKKESFPLTVTSAQKNPTAFYLCASRTGNQPQHFGDGTRLSIL.